The 26 T cell receptor beta chains in this list originate from one sample, sequenced in a study of T cells in localized non-small cell lung cancer. Produced via immunoSEQ multiplex PCR; TCRdb's table is partial and in-frame only. The sample has 8,200 or so clones; over 50% are singletons. Material: lymph node tissue, obtained before any cancer treatment. All receptors come from a male donor aged 60 or older with stage I squamous cell lung carcinoma.

This chain's CDR3 is CASSPLTVNYGYTF. CDR3 DNA: TGTGCCAGCTCACCTTTGACAGTCAACTATGGCTACACCTTC. The chain is built from TRBV18 and TRBJ1-2, with a weak D call TRBD1 (5 bases). Trimming cost V 3 bases and J 2 bases, with 10 bases left between them. Per germline, CDR1 KGHSH and CDR2 LQKENI. The CDR3 runs 14 residues.

The gene calls are TRBV12-5 and TRBJ2-1, with D possibly being TRBD1 (6 bases). Trimming shortened V by 7 bases and J by 4 bases, and 11 bases separated the two germline ends. Germline CDR1 is LGHNT and CDR2 is FRNRAP. The CDR3 loop spans 13 amino acids. Here the CDR3 DNA reads TGTGCTAGTGCCGGGACATTTTACAATGAGCAGTTCTTC. Translated: CASAGTFYNEQFF.

This clone was counted only a few times. The chain carries TRBV6-8 and TRBJ1-1, with TRBD1 identical over 9 bases. The CDR3 totals 15 residues. With 7 bases clipped from V and 0 bases from J, the junction kept 6 bases outside the gene matches. The V gene's germline CDR1 is MNHGY and CDR2 SAAAGT. The DNA for the CDR3 is TGTGCCAGCACTTCCGGACAGGGGATGAACACTGAAGCTTTCTTT. Residues: CASTSGQGMNTEAFF.

The chain links TRBV12-5 to TRBJ2-3; D gene unclear. Trimming cost V 7 bases and J 0 bases, with 11 bases left between them. Germline lookup yields CDR1 LGHNT and CDR2 FRNRAP. CDR3 length: 14 residues. This CDR3 reads CASAFSSSTDTQYF. The CDR3 DNA sequence: TGTGCTAGTGCCTTTAGTTCAAGCACAGATACGCAGTATTTT.

The table lists this clone with a few counts. This rearrangement joins TRBV18 to TRBJ1-1; D may be TRBD1 (6 bases). The CDR3 runs 16 residues. Germline-derived CDR1 and CDR2 are KGHSH and LQKENI. Deletions cut 1 base from V and 4 bases from J, with 16 bases between. The CDR3 protein is CASSPQSGGGGTEAFF. The CDR3 DNA sequence: TGTGCCAGCTCACCACAATCGGGAGGAGGGGGCACTGAAGCTTTCTTT.

This chain joins TRBV18 and TRBJ1-2, with D possibly TRBD1 on 6 matching bases. This CDR3 is built from 13 residues. Looked up from germline, CDR1 is KGHSH and CDR2 is LQKENI. V dropped 3 bases and J dropped 3 bases, with 8 bases sitting between them. The CDR3: CASSPDSDYGYTF. The CDR3 DNA sequence: TGTGCCAGCTCACCGGACAGCGACTATGGCTACACCTTC. Complete variable domain (other parts from reference TRBV18 and TRBJ1-2): NAGVMQNPRHLVRRRGQEARLRCSPMKGHSHVYWYRQLPEEGLKFMVYLQKENIIDESGMPKERFSAEFPKEGPSILRIQQVVRGDSAAYFCASSPDSDYGYTFGSGTRLTVV.

V and J are TRBV10-3 and TRBJ2-7, with TRBD1 identical over 11 bases. Germline loops: CDR1 ENHRY, CDR2 SYGVKD. V was clipped by 10 bases and J by 5 bases; unmatched bases: 7. This CDR3 has 13 amino acids. For the CDR3, the DNA is TGTGCCACCCAGGGACAGGGGGGGGACGAGCAGTACTTC. Its protein is CATQGQGGDEQYF.

This chain connects TRBV28 to TRBJ1-4; possible D gene TRBD1, 5 bases. Germline V CDR1 and CDR2: MDHEN, SYDVKM. CDR3 length: 14 residues. V lost 7 bases, J lost 2 bases, and 11 bases lay in between. CDR3 loop: CASNPGSTNEKLFF. The DNA for the CDR3 is TGTGCCAGCAATCCAGGGTCGACTAATGAAAAACTGTTTTTT.

The chain recombines TRBV14 with TRBJ1-2; D not certain. This CDR3 contains 16 residues. Germline assignment: CDR1 SGHDN and CDR2 FVKESK. V lost 1 base to trimming and J lost 3 bases, with 15 bases between them. This CDR3 reads CASSQGPAGEYYGYTF. CDR3 in DNA: TGTGCCAGCAGCCAAGGGCCGGCCGGAGAGTACTATGGCTACACCTTC.

V is TRBV6-8 and J is TRBJ2-2; D might be TRBD2 (5 bases). V lost 6 bases to trimming and J lost 4 bases, with 12 bases between them. This CDR3 spans 14 amino acids. Germline assignment: CDR1 MNHGY and CDR2 SAAAGT. The CDR3 is CASRDSSVTGELFF. The CDR3 DNA reads as TGTGCCAGCAGGGACTCAAGCGTCACCGGGGAGCTGTTTTTT.

The chain uses TRBV29-1 and TRBJ1-1; D might be TRBD1 (6 bases). This CDR3 spans 13 amino acids. CDR1 is SQVTM and CDR2 is ANQGSEA in the germline V gene. Between the trimmed V and J ends, which lost 5 bases and 1 base, there was a span of 11 bases. The CDR3 spells CSVTQGGNTEAFF. CDR3 in DNA: TGCAGCGTTACACAGGGCGGGAACACTGAAGCTTTCTTT.

The chain joins TRBV28 to TRBJ1-2; D may be TRBD1 (5 bases). The CDR3 spans 14 residues. Germline assignment: CDR1 MDHEN and CDR2 SYDVKM. V was shortened by 3 bases and J by 3 bases, with 11 bases between the two germline ends. The CDR3 bases are TGTGCCAGCAGTTTTGAGGGGCGAGACTATGGCTACACCTTC. Residues: CASSFEGRDYGYTF.

The J gene is TRBJ1-2, the V gene TRBV28; 7 nucleotides match TRBD1. The CDR3 is 12 amino acids. The ends lost 8 bases at V and 4 bases at J; junction bases unmatched: 4. Germline-derived CDR1 and CDR2 are MDHEN and SYDVKM. In DNA, the CDR3 is TGTGCCAGCCTCCGGGACAGCTATGGCTACACCTTC. It translates to CASLRDSYGYTF.

The chain links TRBV23-1 to TRBJ1-3, with unresolved D. TRBV23-1 is recorded as an ORF, its role being uncertain. CDR3 length: 15 amino acids. V was cut by 4 bases and J by 0 bases, with 10 bases left in between. CDR3 nucleotide sequence: TGCGCCAGCAGTCTGTGGGTTATCTCTGGAAACACCATATATTTT. It is translated as CASSLWVISGNTIYF.

This clone was detected only a few times. One end of the junction is discordant with germline, which a read error may explain. The rearrangement links TRBV10-3 to TRBJ2-1, with D possibly being TRBD2 (7 bases). CDR3 length: 12 residues. Germline V lookup: CDR1 ENHRY, CDR2 SYGVKD. The CDR3 sequence is CASNMGGQRGIF. For the CDR3, the DNA is TGTGCCAGTAATATGGGAGGACAGCGGGGAATCTTC.

In this sample, this clone turned up a few times. The chain has TRBV7-6 and TRBJ2-5, with a weak D call TRBD2 (6 bases). The CDR3 extends over 17 amino acids. CDR1 and CDR2 from the germline V gene are SGHVS and FNYEAQ. Trimming pared 5 bases from V and 2 bases from J, leaving 21 bases between. As DNA, the CDR3 is TGTGCCAGCAGCCGGCTGGCGGGGCATAGGGAGCAAGAGACCCAGTACTTC. Protein product: CASSRLAGHREQETQYF.

V usage is TRBV29-1 and J usage is TRBJ1-5, with unresolved D. Looked up from germline, CDR1 is SQVTM and CDR2 is ANQGSEA. Deletions cut 4 bases from V and 7 bases from J, with 11 bases between. The CDR3 is 12 amino acids. The DNA for the CDR3 is TGCAGCGTTGGGGCAGACGGGCAGCCCCAGCATTTT. Translated, it gives CSVGADGQPQHF. Using reference TRBV29-1 and TRBJ1-5 for the parts outside the CDR3, the full variable domain is SAVISQKPSRDICQRGTSLTIQCQVDSQVTMMFWYRQQPGQSLTLIATANQGSEATYESGFVIDKFPISRPNLTFSTLTVSNMSPEDSSIYLCSVGADGQPQHFGDGTRLSIL.

This chain uses TRBV30 with TRBJ1-1; D remains unclear. Per germline, CDR1 GTSNPN and CDR2 SVGIG (reference sequence). V was shortened by 0 bases and J by 6 bases, with 11 bases between the two germline ends. This CDR3 contains 13 residues. CDR3 sequence reads: CAWSVGVVAEAFF. DNA of the CDR3: TGTGCCTGGAGTGTGGGCGTCGTGGCTGAAGCTTTCTTT.

This clone was observed a few times. This chain uses TRBV29-1 with TRBJ1-4; D is perhaps TRBD1 (5 bases). The CDR3 extends over 13 amino acids. Germline V gene sequence: CDR1 SQVTM, CDR2 ANQGSEA. V shed 7 bases and J shed 7 bases, with 16 bases lying between them. The CDR3 spells CSADRGQGEKLFF. DNA for the CDR3: TGCAGCGCCGACCGAGGTCAGGGTGAAAAACTGTTTTTT.

This clone was detected only a few times. This chain joins TRBV11-3 and TRBJ2-1, with TRBD2 matching 16 bases. The junction had 5 bases not matched to a gene; V was cut back by 3 bases and J by 0 bases. This CDR3 region has 19 residues. Germline V gene sequence: CDR1 SGHNT, CDR2 YENEEA. In DNA form, the CDR3 reads TGTGCCAGCAGCTTGGGACTAGCGGGAGGGGTTGGCTCCTACAATGAGCAGTTCTTC. This codes for CASSLGLAGGVGSYNEQFF.

The chain uses TRBV30 and TRBJ1-2; 9 bases agree with TRBD1. V shed 0 bases and J 10 bases; nucleotides not matched to a gene: 6. The CDR3 runs 13 residues. Per the germline V gene, CDR1 is GTSNPN and CDR2 is SVGIG (reference sequence). CDR3 residues: CAWSVTQGAFYTF. As DNA, the CDR3 is TGTGCCTGGAGTGTAACACAGGGGGCTTTCTACACCTTC.

Here the CDR3 reads CASSPDGRNTGELFF. CDR3 DNA: TGCGCCAGCAGCCCGGACGGTCGGAACACCGGGGAGCTGTTTTTT. This rearrangement joins TRBV5-1 to TRBJ2-2; the D is unclear. The CDR3 spans 15 residues. V gave up 4 bases and J gave up 1 base, with 11 bases separating them. Germline V CDR1 and CDR2: SGHRS, YFSETQ.

The chain employs TRBV19 and TRBJ1-2; D gene uncertain. V was clipped by 3 bases and J by 4 bases, with 9 bases between them. This CDR3 is built from 13 residues. Germline loops: CDR1 LNHDA, CDR2 SQIVND (reference sequence). The CDR3: CASSIQLGYGYTF. In DNA form, the CDR3 reads TGTGCCAGTAGTATCCAACTCGGCTATGGCTACACCTTC.

V gene TRBV10-2 combines with J gene TRBJ1-1, with a tentative D call TRBD1 (5 bases). CDR1 is WSHSY, CDR2 SAAADI, per germline. This CDR3 comprises 17 residues. V was clipped by 4 bases and J by 4 bases, with 22 bases between them. CDR3 coding DNA: TGCGCCAGCAGTGCGCTAACCGGGACGCCGGCGGCCACTGAAGCTTTCTTT. Translation: CASSALTGTPAATEAFF.

V is TRBV29-1 and J is TRBJ1-1; no clear D gene. Germline loops: CDR1 SQVTM, CDR2 ANQGSEA. Trimming removed 7 bases from V and 10 bases from J, with 19 bases in between. The CDR3 length is 12 residues. The CDR3 loop is CSAETRVYSAFF. The CDR3 region has the DNA TGCAGCGCCGAGACCCGTGTGTACTCAGCTTTCTTT.

This sequence joins TRBV6-8 and TRBJ2-7; D uncertain. Trimming stripped 5 bases from V and 0 bases from J, with 8 bases between. This CDR3 spans 13 amino acids. Per the germline V gene, CDR1 is MNHGY and CDR2 is SAAAGT. CDR3 sequence: CASSGRLSYEQYF. CDR3 sequence (DNA): TGTGCCAGCAGTGGACGGCTCTCCTACGAGCAGTACTTC.